These 13 T cell receptor beta chains came from one sample sequenced in a study of CD4 T cells in relation to SARS-CoV-2 and coronaviruses. Their antigen targets remain unknown. Some clones are missing from TCRdb's copy, which holds only in-frame ones; the method was immunoSEQ multiplex PCR. The table records approximately 24,000 clones, about 75% of them present only once. Unexposed donor CD4+ T cells date from about 2011-2018, before the COVID-19 pandemic. The cells were cultured for 10 days before CD4+ T cells were isolated. Sequenced sample: CD4+ T cells from PBMCs, cultured in vitro. Source of these receptors: a human donor in good health.

The chain has TRBV18 and TRBJ2-5; unclear D gene. Germline CDR1 KGHSH, CDR2 LQKENI. Trimming cost V 0 bases and J 2 bases, with 7 bases left between them. CDR3 length equals 14 residues. As DNA, the CDR3 is TGTGCCAGCTCACCACCGTCCGCTCAAGAGACCCAGTACTTC. This translates into CASSPPSAQETQYF.

J is TRBJ2-7 and V is TRBV10-2; TRBD2 aligns across 11 bases. V lost 7 bases, J lost 6 bases, and 5 bases stayed unmatched. The CDR3 extends over 13 amino acids. Germline V gene lookup returns CDR1 WSHSY and CDR2 SAAADI. CDR3 bases: TGCGCCAGCACACTAGCGGGAGTCTCCGAGCAGTACTTC. Translation gives CASTLAGVSEQYF.

The chain links TRBV7-3 to TRBJ1-6; D is possibly TRBD1 (5 bases). The CDR3 loop spans 14 amino acids. V dropped 4 bases and J dropped 10 bases, with 14 bases sitting between them. CDR1 SGHTA and CDR2 FQGTGA come from the germline V gene. CDR3 loop: CASSSQGGGSPLHF. Written as DNA, the CDR3 is TGTGCCAGCAGCTCCCAGGGTGGAGGGTCACCCCTCCACTTT.

The V gene is TRBV9, the J gene TRBJ2-5; TRBD2 aligns across 7 bases. The V segment lost 2 bases and the J segment 2 bases; nucleotides outside the gene matches: 6. CDR1 and CDR2 from the germline V gene are SGDLS and YYNGEE. This CDR3 contains 15 residues. DNA for the CDR3: TGTGCCAGCAGCGTTAATGGGAGGGCACAAGAGACCCAGTACTTC. It codes for CASSVNGRAQETQYF.

CDR3 in amino acids: CASSHPSGTGIGEQFF. The CDR3 DNA follows: TGTGCCAGCAGTCATCCCTCCGGGACAGGGATTGGTGAGCAGTTCTTC. The chain employs TRBV27 and TRBJ2-1; 9 positions match TRBD1. With 5 bases clipped from V and 9 bases from J, the junction kept 14 bases outside the gene matches. The CDR3 has 16 residues. Germline assignment: CDR1 MNHEY and CDR2 SMNVEV (reference sequence).

The V and J genes are TRBV28 and TRBJ2-3; TRBD1 matches at 10 bases. The CDR3 sequence is 17 residues long. Germline V gives CDR1 MDHEN, CDR2 SYDVKM. Trimming at V came to 5 bases and at J to 4 bases, leaving 12 bases not matched to a gene. The CDR3 loop is CASSPMTGGDGADTQYF. As DNA, the CDR3 is TGTGCCAGCAGTCCGATGACAGGGGGCGATGGCGCAGATACGCAGTATTTT.

V usage is TRBV11-2 and J usage is TRBJ2-1; D remains ambiguous. CDR3 length equals 15 residues. From germline, CDR1 is SGHAT and CDR2 FQNNGV. Trimming pared 6 bases from V and 1 base from J, leaving 13 bases between. CDR3 amino acids: CASSSLVGSYNEQFF. CDR3 in DNA: TGTGCCAGCAGTTCCCTAGTGGGTTCCTACAATGAGCAGTTCTTC.

The chain has TRBV19 and TRBJ1-5, with 9 bases that match TRBD1. The CDR3 has 17 amino acids. Trimming at V came to 4 bases and at J to 1 base, leaving 8 bases not matched to a gene. Per germline, CDR1 LNHDA and CDR2 SQIVND (reference sequence). The CDR3 DNA follows: TGTGCCAGTAGTAAGGACAGGGGAGCTTCGAGCAATCAGCCCCAGCATTTT. It yields the protein CASSKDRGASSNQPQHF.

This clone was observed a single time. This chain links TRBV11-2 with TRBJ2-5, with 9 bases aligning to TRBD2. Germline lookup yields CDR1 SGHAT and CDR2 FQNNGV. The CDR3 runs to 15 residues. V lost 5 bases, J lost 0 bases, and 4 bases stayed unmatched. The CDR3 DNA reads TGTGCCAGCAGCCCGAGCGGGGGGTACCAAGAGACCCAGTACTTC. This encodes CASSPSGGYQETQYF.

In its sample, this clone was seen a few times. The chain uses TRBV12-3 or TRBV12-4 and TRBJ1-3, with D unresolved. CDR3 length: 12 amino acids. The V end lost 1 base, the J end lost 10 bases, and 8 bases lay between the germline ends. The CDR3 sequence is CASSLVRRTIYF. The CDR3, as DNA: TGTGCCAGCAGTTTAGTTCGGCGGACCATATATTTT.

The chain combines TRBV6-6 with TRBJ2-1, with 8 bases identical to TRBD2. The germline V gene has CDR1 MNHNY and CDR2 SVGAGI (reference sequence). V was pared by 8 bases and J by 2 bases, with 8 bases of the junction left unmatched. The CDR3 loop spans 15 amino acids. CDR3 loop: CASSNSGDTYNEQFF. CDR3 sequence (DNA): TGTGCCAGCTCGAATAGCGGGGATACCTACAATGAGCAGTTCTTC.

This clone was seen a single time. V gene TRBV6-1 combines with J gene TRBJ1-5; no clear D gene. Germline assignment: CDR1 MNHNS and CDR2 SASEGT. This CDR3 contains 17 residues. V was shortened by 2 bases and J by 4 bases, with 18 bases between the two germline ends. The CDR3 loop reads CASSEWRALKLNQPQHF. The CDR3 DNA reads TGTGCCAGCAGTGAATGGAGGGCGCTAAAACTTAATCAGCCCCAGCATTTT.

The chain couples TRBV9 to TRBJ2-7; 10 bases line up with TRBD2. V trimming: 4 bases; J trimming: 1 base; junction bases outside the gene matches: 8. The CDR3 has 16 amino acids. Germline-derived CDR1 and CDR2 are SGDLS and YYNGEE. CDR3 in amino acids: CASSRSGRAGSYEQYF. CDR3 DNA sequence: TGTGCCAGCAGCAGGAGCGGGAGGGCTGGTTCCTACGAGCAGTACTTC. The entire variable domain, with the rest obtained from reference TRBV9 and TRBJ2-7, is as follows: DSGVTQTPKHLITATGQRVTLRCSPRSGDLSVYWYQQSLDQGLQFLIQYYNGEERAKGNILERFSAQQFPDLHSELNLSSLELGDSALYFCASSRSGRAGSYEQYFGPGTRLTVT.